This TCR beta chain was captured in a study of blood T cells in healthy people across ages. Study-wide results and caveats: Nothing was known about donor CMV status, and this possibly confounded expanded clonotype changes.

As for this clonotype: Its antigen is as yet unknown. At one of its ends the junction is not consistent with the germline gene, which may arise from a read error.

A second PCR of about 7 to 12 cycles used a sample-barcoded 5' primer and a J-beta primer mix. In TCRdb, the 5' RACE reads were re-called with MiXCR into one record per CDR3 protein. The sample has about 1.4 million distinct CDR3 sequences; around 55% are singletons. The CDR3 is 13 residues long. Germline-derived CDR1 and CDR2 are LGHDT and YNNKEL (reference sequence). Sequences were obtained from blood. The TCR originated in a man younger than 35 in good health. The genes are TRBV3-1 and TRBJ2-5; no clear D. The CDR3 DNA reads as TGCGCCAGCAGCCAAGACCTGGAAGAGACCCAGTACTTC. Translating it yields CASSQDLEETQYF.